This is a list of T cell receptor beta chains from one sample in a study of neurological immune-mediated disorders. In TCRdb, the 5' RACE reads were re-called with MiXCR into one record per CDR3 protein. Of 70,000 to 90,000 distinct CDR3 sequences listed, 4.5% to 7.5% are singletons. The sample comprised PBMCs. Source of these receptors: a woman aged 55 to 70 with multiple sclerosis. The CDR3 runs from the conserved cysteine through the conserved F or W. Each record gives: D gene, J gene, V gene, clone size, CDR3 DNA, CDR3 protein. The D gene is left open where the match is weak. Clone size, where shown, is once, few, many, or a class for clones that have expanded.

>TRBD1|TRBJ1-2|TRBV29-1|many
TGCAGCGTTGGGACAGGGGGCGGCTACACCTTC
CSVGTGGGYTF
>NA|TRBJ1-4|TRBV6-5|many
TGTGCCAGCAGTTCCCCGGGCAGAAGAGAAAAACTGTTTTTT
CASSSPGRREKLFF
>TRBD2|TRBJ2-3|TRBV20-1|NA
TGCAGGGGCCTAGCGGGGGACACAGATAAGCGGTATTTT
CRGLAGDTDKRYF
>NA|TRBJ2-7|TRBV5-5|many
TGTGCCAGCAGCTTGGGTGGGCAAACTGTCTACGAGCAGTACTTC
CASSLGGQTVYEQYF
>TRBD1|TRBJ2-5|TRBV5-1|many
TGCGCCAGCAGCCCCAGACAGGGGGGGGAGACCCAGTACTTC
CASSPRQGGETQYF
>NA|TRBJ1-2|TRBV2|many
TGTGCCAGCAGTGAAAAACCCGCAGAAATGGACTATGGCTACACCTTC
CASSEKPAEMDYGYTF
>NA|TRBJ1-1|TRBV3-1|many
TGTGCCAGCACCATAGTAACAGGGCTTGGGACTGAAGCTTTCTTT
CASTIVTGLGTEAFF
>NA|TRBJ2-7|TRBV28|many
TGTGCCAGCAGTTTAGGTAATTTCGGGGGCCACTCTTACGAGCAGTACTTC
CASSLGNFGGHSYEQYF
>NA|TRBJ2-7|TRBV7-6|many
TGTGCCAGCAGCCCCTCTTCTGTCTACGAGCAGTACTTC
CASSPSSVYEQYF
>TRBD2|TRBJ2-3|TRBV20-1|NA
TGCAGTTCAGCGGGGGGGAACACAGATACGCAGTATTTT
CSSAGGNTDTQYF
>TRBD1|TRBJ1-1|TRBV29-1|many
TGCAGCGGAGGGGGCATGAACACTGAAGCTTTCTTT
CSGGGMNTEAFF
>NA|TRBJ1-3|TRBV6-1|many
TGTGCCAGCAAGCATGGCCAGGGCCAGGGTACTGGAAACACCATATATTTT
CASKHGQGQGTGNTIYF
>TRBD1|TRBJ1-2|TRBV20-1|many
TGCAGTGCTAACCACAAGACAGGGGAGGCCTATGGCTACACCTTC
CSANHKTGEAYGYTF
>NA|TRBJ1-4|TRBV5-1|many
TGCGCCAGCAGCTTGGACGGGACATCTAATGAAAAACTGTTTTTT
CASSLDGTSNEKLFF
>NA|TRBJ2-7|TRBV12-3/TRBV12-4|few
TGTGCCAGCAGCCCCTTGTGGGGGTCCTACGAGCAGTACTTC
CASSPLWGSYEQYF
>NA|TRBJ2-6|TRBV7-8|many
TGTGCCAGCAGCCTAAATCGCGGGGTGAGCTCTGGGGCCAACGTCCTGACTTTC
CASSLNRGVSSGANVLTF
>NA|TRBJ1-2|TRBV12-5|NA
TGTGCTAGTGGTTTGTTCACCACTTACTATGGCTACACCTTC
CASGLFTTYYGYTF
>NA|TRBJ2-1|TRBV5-1|many
TGCGCCAGCAGCTTACCGGGAACCAATGAGCAGTTCTTC
CASSLPGTNEQFF
>TRBD2|TRBJ2-7|TRBV5-1|NA
TGCGCCAGCAGCTTGCTAGCGGGGGGTCCCTACGAGCAGTACTTC
CASSLLAGGPYEQYF
>NA|TRBJ2-7|TRBV5-1|many
TGCGCCAGCAGCTCCACCTCCCCTAGCTCCTACGAGCAGTACTTC
CASSSTSPSSYEQYF
>NA|TRBJ2-1|TRBV7-2|many
TGTGCCAGCAGCCATGGGGGGGCCTCCTACAATGAGCAGTTCTTC
CASSHGGASYNEQFF
>NA|TRBJ2-7|TRBV9|many
TGTGCCAGCAGCGTAGTATCTGGCAGAACACAGACCTACGAGCAGTACTTC
CASSVVSGRTQTYEQYF
>TRBD1|TRBJ2-6|TRBV20-1|many
TGCAGTGCTCCCCCCCCCGACAGGGGAGGCTCTGGGGCCAACGTCCTGACTTTC
CSAPPPDRGGSGANVLTF
>NA|TRBJ1-1|TRBV20-1|many
TGCAGTGCTAGGAAGGTCATCATGAACACTGAAGCTTTCTTT
CSARKVIMNTEAFF
>NA|TRBJ2-2|TRBV12-3/TRBV12-4|many
TGTGCCAGCAGTTTATCGGTCGGGACCGGGGAGCTGTTTTTT
CASSLSVGTGELFF
>NA|TRBJ2-1|TRBV7-2|many
TGTGCCAGCAGCTTAAGATATTTTGGCGGCGACAATGAGCAGTTCTTC
CASSLRYFGGDNEQFF
>NA|TRBJ1-2|TRBV12-3/TRBV12-4|many
TGTGCCAGCAAGAGGACGTTAGACTATGGCTACACCTTC
CASKRTLDYGYTF
>NA|TRBJ1-2|TRBV7-6|many
TGTGCCAGCAGCTTAGCCACAGGGCCGGGGGGCTACACCTTC
CASSLATGPGGYTF
>TRBD2|TRBJ2-1|TRBV5-1|few
TGCGCCAGCAGCTTGGAACTAGCGATCTACAATGAGCAGTTCTTC
CASSLELAIYNEQFF
>TRBD1|TRBJ2-6|TRBV5-1|many
TGCGCCAGCAGCTTCCCGGGACAGGGCTCTGGGGCCAACGTCCTGACTTTC
CASSFPGQGSGANVLTF
>NA|TRBJ1-6|TRBV20-1|many
TGCAGTGCTAGAGAGCCACAGGTCTCCTATAATTCACCCCTCCACTTT
CSAREPQVSYNSPLHF
>NA|TRBJ2-1|TRBV5-1|many
TGCGCCAGCAGCTTGGCCGCCCGGGAGCAGTTCTTC
CASSLAAREQFF
>NA|TRBJ1-3|TRBV5-1|many
TGCGCCAGCAGCCCGCAGGCCGGCTCTGGAAACACCATATATTTT
CASSPQAGSGNTIYF
>TRBD2|TRBJ2-5|TRBV5-1|few
TGCGCCAGCGGGAGGGACGTCGCTCCGTACCAAGAGACCCAGTACTTC
CASGRDVAPYQETQYF
>TRBD1|TRBJ1-5|TRBV7-8|few
TGTGCCAGCAGCTGGATGAGGGGGCGCGGAAGGATCAAGCCCCAGCATTTT
CASSWMRGRGRIKPQHF
>NA|TRBJ2-7|TRBV7-9|NA
TGTGCCAGCAGCCACCGGGTATGCACCCGCTACGAGCAGTACTTC
CASSHRVCTRYEQYF